This T cell receptor beta chain came from a study of beta chain features in type 1 diabetes. General study findings and limits: Short templates might get an advantage during PCR, and this would be equal in patients and controls. Researchers report that Type 1 diabetes patients had moderately but significantly shorter TCRB CDR3s across all four CD4+ subsets.

Isolated RNA was reverse transcribed in full, so expressed TCRB transcripts were sequenced. Sequencing was performed with immunoSEQ multiplex PCR; in TCRdb, only in-frame clones are kept and a portion is missing. The table lists 640,000 or so clones, roughly an eighth of them singletons. Per germline, CDR1 SEHNR and CDR2 FQNEAQ (reference sequence). Trimming stripped 5 bases from V and 4 bases from J, with 8 bases between. The CDR3 spans 12 residues. This clone was counted a few times. The target antigen is unknown. The chain has TRBV7-9 and TRBJ2-5; D not resolved. The sample comprised naive CD4+ T cells from blood. This TCR was sampled from a man between 18 and 29 years old with type 1 diabetes. The CDR3 nucleotides read TGTGCCAGCAGCGGTCCCCGAGAGACCCAGTACTTC. This gives the protein CASSGPRETQYF.